This T cell receptor (beta chain) was observed in a study of T-cell memory formation after mild COVID-19 (dated by TCRdb to the early 2020s). About the full investigation: TCR sequence clusters from the two donors were found to be largely donor specific. In a couple of donors, T-cell clones that expanded and contracted after mild COVID-19 were tracked by sequencing TCRalpha and TCRbeta repertoires over time. The cohort was made up of two young adult volunteers, one female and one male, who were previously healthy.

The data were produced on an Illumina NovaSeq 6000. TCRalpha and TCRbeta cDNA libraries were built by 5'RACE with constant-segment primers, adding sample barcodes and unique molecular identifiers. Trizol reagent was used to extract RNA from every sample. The libraries were amplified in two PCR steps, and the second step added a second sample barcode and Illumina TruSeq adapters. Sequencing of libraries was performed on an Illumina NovaSeq with 2 x 150 bp paired-end reads. Under the source paper's analysis protocol: Demultiplexing of reads and collapsing into UMI-guided consensus sequences were performed with migec v1.2.7. Using mixcr v2.1.11, the UMI consensuses were aligned to TRA and TRB V and J templates and assembled into clonotypes. Clonotypes were classified as expanded or contracted when called significant by both edgeR and NoisET, with noise models trained on biological replicates. edgeR calls used a false discovery rate-adjusted p below 0.01 and a log2 fold-change threshold of 1. PCA with hierarchical clustering of max-normalized trajectories of the 1000 most abundant clonotypes was used as exploratory dynamics analysis. The CD4 or CD8 phenotype of responding clones was assigned using the separately sequenced CD4+ and CD8+ repertoires. The raw public data were reprocessed by TCRdb itself: fastp quality trimming at Q25, MiXCR clonotype calling, in-frame beta chains only. When rows share a CDR3 protein, they turn into one entry using the most common DNA and genes. TCRdb, not the authors, supplied the V and J calls. This sample holds approximately 270,000 distinct CDR3 sequences; around 15% were observed only once. Around 23% of the sample rests with the top ten.

Turning to this clonotype: It has no known antigen specificity. The input lacks base qualities; no much larger clone sits a single base away.

What the work shows at the level of the full study, not this receptor alone: SARS-CoV-2 specificity was not confirmed for the second-wave clones peaking on day 37. Clones contracting from day 15 to 85 had balanced CD4/CD8 phenotypes, while a second wave expanding from day 15 to 37 was biased towards CD4+. Contracting CD4+ clones were found mainly in CM and EM memory subsets, while CD8+ clones were enriched in EMRA. Only two mild cases were covered by the study, and larger cohorts that include severe cases with pre-infection samples were considered necessary. Some responding clones were detected in pre-infection memory, which suggested that pre-existing cross-reactive memory T cells had joined the SARS-CoV-2 response.

PBMCs were isolated by Ficoll-Paque density gradient centrifugation. This clonotype was obtained from a man between 18 and 29 years old who had mild COVID-19 (a few samples of this study predate the infection). The sample titles of this study are shuffled in the database, so cell type and time point are left out; the donor was told from shared clones. Sequencing was performed on PBMCs or a T cell subset sorted from them (not recorded which).

The DNA sequence reads TGTGCCAGCAGTTCGAACTCTAATGAAAAACTGTTTTTT. This yields the protein CASSSNSNEKLFF. The rearranged chain carries TRBV6-5 and TRBJ1-4, with the D gene too uncertain to name. Cut back by 4 bases and 3 bases, the V and J ends lie 6 bases apart. Per the germline V gene, MNHEY is the CDR1 and SVGAGI is the CDR2. From cysteine to phenylalanine, the CDR3 is 13 amino acids long. This entry keeps only the CDR3 DNA: 39 bases, framed from base 1.